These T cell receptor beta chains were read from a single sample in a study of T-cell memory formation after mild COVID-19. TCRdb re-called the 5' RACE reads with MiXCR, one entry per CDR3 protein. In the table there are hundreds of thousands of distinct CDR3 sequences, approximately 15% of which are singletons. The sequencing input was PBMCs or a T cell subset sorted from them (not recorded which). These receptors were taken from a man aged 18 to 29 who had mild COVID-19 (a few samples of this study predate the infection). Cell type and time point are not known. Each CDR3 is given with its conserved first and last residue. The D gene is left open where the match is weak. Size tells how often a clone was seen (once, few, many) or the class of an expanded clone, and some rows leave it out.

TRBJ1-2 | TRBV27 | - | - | CATLRAYGEGYTF | TGTGCCACCCTCCGGGCCTACGGGGAGGGCTACACCTTC
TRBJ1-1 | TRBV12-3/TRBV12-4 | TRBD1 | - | CASSALGTGKNTEAFF | TGTGCCAGCAGTGCACTAGGGACAGGCAAGAACACTGAAGCTTTCTTT
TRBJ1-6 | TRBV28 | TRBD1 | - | CASSLWGPGQVNSPLHF | TGTGCCAGCAGTTTATGGGGCCCGGGACAGGTGAATTCACCCCTCCACTTT
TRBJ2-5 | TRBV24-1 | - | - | CASDAGEGRETQYF | TGTGCCAGTGATGCAGGGGAGGGTCGGGAGACCCAGTACTTC
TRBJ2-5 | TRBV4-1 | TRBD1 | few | CASSQGDRGKETQYF | TGCGCCAGCAGCCAGGGGGACAGGGGAAAAGAGACCCAGTACTTC
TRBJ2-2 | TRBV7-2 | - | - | CASSPGTPRVGELFF | TGTGCCAGCAGCCCCGGGACCCCGAGGGTCGGGGAGCTGTTTTTT
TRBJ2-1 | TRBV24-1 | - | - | CATSGDGYNEQFF | TGTGCCACCAGTGGTGACGGCTACAATGAGCAGTTCTTC
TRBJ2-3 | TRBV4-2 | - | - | CASSQVWAPGGTDTQYF | TGTGCCAGCAGCCAAGTTTGGGCCCCAGGAGGGACAGATACGCAGTATTTT
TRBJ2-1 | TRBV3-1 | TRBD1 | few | CASSPLAGGTYNEQFF | TGTGCCAGCAGCCCCCTGGCAGGGGGAACCTACAATGAGCAGTTCTTC
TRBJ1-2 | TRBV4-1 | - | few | CASSQDADSYGYTF | TGCGCCAGCAGCCAAGATGCGGATAGCTATGGCTACACCTTC
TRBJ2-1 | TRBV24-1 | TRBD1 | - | CATSDLQGQGGNEQFF | TGTGCCACCAGTGATCTACAAGGACAGGGGGGTAATGAGCAGTTCTTC
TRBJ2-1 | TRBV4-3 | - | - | CASSQDYTSPYNEQFF | TGCGCCAGCAGCCAAGATTACACTAGCCCCTACAATGAGCAGTTCTTC
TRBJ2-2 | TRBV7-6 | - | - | CASSSLVGELFF | TGTGCCAGCAGCTCATTAGTGGGGGAGCTGTTTTTT
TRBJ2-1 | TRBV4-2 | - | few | CASSPHGSPGEQFF | TGTGCCAGCAGCCCCCACGGGTCCCCGGGTGAGCAGTTCTTC
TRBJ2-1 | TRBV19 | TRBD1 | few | CASSTGVRVSDEQFF | TGTGCCAGTAGCACAGGGGTAAGGGTGTCGGATGAGCAGTTCTTC
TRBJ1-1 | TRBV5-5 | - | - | CASSLTLTEAFF | TGTGCCAGCAGCTTGACGCTCACTGAAGCTTTCTTT
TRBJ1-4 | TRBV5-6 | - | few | CASSLPERANEKLFF | TGTGCCAGCAGCTTGCCCGAGAGAGCTAATGAAAAACTGTTTTTT
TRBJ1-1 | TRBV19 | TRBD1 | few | CASSPIDRGTEAFF | TGTGCCAGTAGTCCGATCGACAGGGGCACTGAAGCTTTCTTT
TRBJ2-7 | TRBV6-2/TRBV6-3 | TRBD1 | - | CASTPGTGSEQYF | TGTGCCAGCACCCCCGGGACAGGGAGCGAGCAGTACTTC
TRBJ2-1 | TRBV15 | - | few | CATSIRLWNEQFF | TGTGCCACCAGCATTCGTCTCTGGAATGAGCAGTTCTTC
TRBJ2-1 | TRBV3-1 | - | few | CASSQDLDSSYNEQFF | TGTGCCAGCAGCCAAGACTTGGACAGCTCCTACAATGAGCAGTTCTTC
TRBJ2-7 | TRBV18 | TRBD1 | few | CASSQGAQREQYF | TGTGCCAGCTCACAGGGGGCGCAGAGGGAGCAGTACTTC
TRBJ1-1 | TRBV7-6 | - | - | CASRPGVLGEAFF | TGTGCCAGCAGGCCTGGGGTTCTAGGCGAAGCTTTCTTT
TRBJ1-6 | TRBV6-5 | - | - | CASSLQGVPDALHF | TGTGCCAGCAGCCTACAGGGAGTACCTGACGCCCTCCACTTT
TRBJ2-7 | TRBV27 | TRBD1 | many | CASSFAGTGVGEQYF | TGTGCCAGCAGTTTCGCCGGGACAGGGGTTGGCGAGCAGTACTTC
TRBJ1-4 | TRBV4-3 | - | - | CASSQDLDFNEKLFF | TGCGCCAGCAGCCAAGACCTGGATTTTAATGAAAAACTGTTTTTT
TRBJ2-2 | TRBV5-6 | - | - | CASSLVGRFGTGELFF | TGTGCCAGCAGCTTGGTGGGCAGGTTCGGCACCGGGGAGCTGTTTTTT
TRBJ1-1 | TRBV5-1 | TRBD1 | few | CASSPGQGTSNTEAFF | TGCGCCAGCAGCCCGGGACAGGGCACTTCGAACACTGAAGCTTTCTTT